This TCR beta chain was retrieved from a study of cytomegalovirus exposure and HLA in healthy donors. The CDR3 is 14 amino acids. Germline V gene lookup returns CDR1 SGDLS and CDR2 YYNGEE. Trimming pared 0 bases from V and 0 bases from J, leaving 5 bases between. The study ran its PCR with 60 Vbeta and 13 Jbeta primers. Profiled with immunoSEQ multiplex PCR; TCRdb holds only in-frame clones, not every one. The top ten clones hold 3% to 3.5% of a sample with over 85,000 clones, roughly 80% of them seen once. This receptor was obtained from a man aged 40-49 years in good health and CMV-seronegative. Material: PBMCs. V usage is TRBV9 and J usage is TRBJ2-3; D not resolved. The CDR3 nucleotides are TGTGCCAGCAGCGTAGCGTCTAGCACAGATACGCAGTATTTT. It is translated as CASSVASSTDTQYF.